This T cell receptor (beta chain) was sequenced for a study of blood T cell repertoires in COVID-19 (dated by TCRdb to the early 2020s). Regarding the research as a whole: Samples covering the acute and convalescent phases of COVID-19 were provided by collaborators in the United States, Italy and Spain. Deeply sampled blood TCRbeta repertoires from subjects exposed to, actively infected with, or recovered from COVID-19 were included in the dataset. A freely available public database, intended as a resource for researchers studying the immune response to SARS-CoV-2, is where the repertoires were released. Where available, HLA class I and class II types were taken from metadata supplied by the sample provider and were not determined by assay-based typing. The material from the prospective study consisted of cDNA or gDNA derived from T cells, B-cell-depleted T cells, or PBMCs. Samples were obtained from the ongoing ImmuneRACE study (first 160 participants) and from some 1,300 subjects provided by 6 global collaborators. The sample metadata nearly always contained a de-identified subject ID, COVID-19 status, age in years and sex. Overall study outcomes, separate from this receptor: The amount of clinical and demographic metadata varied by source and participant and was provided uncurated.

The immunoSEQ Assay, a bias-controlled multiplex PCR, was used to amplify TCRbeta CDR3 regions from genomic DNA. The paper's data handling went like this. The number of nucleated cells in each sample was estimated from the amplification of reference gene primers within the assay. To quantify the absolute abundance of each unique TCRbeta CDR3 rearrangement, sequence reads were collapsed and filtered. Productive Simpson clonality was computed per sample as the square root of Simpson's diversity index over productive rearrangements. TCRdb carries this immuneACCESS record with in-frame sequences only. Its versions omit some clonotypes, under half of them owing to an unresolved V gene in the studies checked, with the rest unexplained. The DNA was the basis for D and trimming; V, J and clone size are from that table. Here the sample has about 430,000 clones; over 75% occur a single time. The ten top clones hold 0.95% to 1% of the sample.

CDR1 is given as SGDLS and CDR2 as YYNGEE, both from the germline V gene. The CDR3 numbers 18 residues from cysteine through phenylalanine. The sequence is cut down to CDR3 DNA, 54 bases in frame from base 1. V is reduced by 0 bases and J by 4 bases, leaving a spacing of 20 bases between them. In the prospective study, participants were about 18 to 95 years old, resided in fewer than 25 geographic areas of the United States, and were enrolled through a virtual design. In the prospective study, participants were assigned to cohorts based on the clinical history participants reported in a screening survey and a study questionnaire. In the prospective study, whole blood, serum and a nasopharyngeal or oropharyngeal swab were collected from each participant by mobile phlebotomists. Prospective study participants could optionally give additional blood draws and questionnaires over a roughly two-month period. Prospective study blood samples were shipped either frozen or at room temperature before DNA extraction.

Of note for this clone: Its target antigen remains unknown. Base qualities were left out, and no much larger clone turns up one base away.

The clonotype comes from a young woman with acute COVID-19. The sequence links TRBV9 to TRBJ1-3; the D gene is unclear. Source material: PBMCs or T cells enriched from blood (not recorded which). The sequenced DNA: TGTGCCAGCAGCGTAGGTAGTCTAATAGAGGGTGAAGGAAACACCATATATTTT. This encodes CASSVGSLIEGEGNTIYF.